The clone carrying this T cell receptor (beta chain) was seen only once. Its antigen remains unidentified. Treatment defined: oral pan-JAK inhibitor, 5-10 mg twice daily. The sample comes from a study of CD8+ T cells in alopecia areata. Study information: For the treated group, dosing was oral tofacitinib at 5 to 10 mg twice daily. It was 6 to 18 months of tofacitinib, and then there were 6 months off drug.

Reverse transcription of extracted RNA yielded cDNA, which provided the sequencing template. Generated by immunoSEQ multiplex PCR, the TCRdb table keeps only in-frame clones and is missing some. The sample includes roughly 230,000 clones, over 40% of them seen just once. CDR1 MNHEY and CDR2 SMNVEV come from the germline V gene (reference sequence). The ends lost 5 bases at V and 1 base at J; junction bases unmatched: 3. This CDR3 contains 14 residues. Whole-study findings and limits: Under tofacitinib, fewer expanded CD8+ clones appeared among the top 100 scalp clones. Many expanded lesional clones persisted in scalp and blood during tofacitinib treatment.

This chain links TRBV27 with TRBJ2-7; TRBD2 agrees at 9 bases. This TCR was recovered from a human donor with alopecia areata. The sample was CD4+ T cells sorted from blood, taken around week 37, from a patient treated with tofacitinib. The DNA of the CDR3 is TGTGCCAGCAGTACCCTAGCGGGATCCTACGAGCAGTACTTC. Its translation is CASSTLAGSYEQYF.